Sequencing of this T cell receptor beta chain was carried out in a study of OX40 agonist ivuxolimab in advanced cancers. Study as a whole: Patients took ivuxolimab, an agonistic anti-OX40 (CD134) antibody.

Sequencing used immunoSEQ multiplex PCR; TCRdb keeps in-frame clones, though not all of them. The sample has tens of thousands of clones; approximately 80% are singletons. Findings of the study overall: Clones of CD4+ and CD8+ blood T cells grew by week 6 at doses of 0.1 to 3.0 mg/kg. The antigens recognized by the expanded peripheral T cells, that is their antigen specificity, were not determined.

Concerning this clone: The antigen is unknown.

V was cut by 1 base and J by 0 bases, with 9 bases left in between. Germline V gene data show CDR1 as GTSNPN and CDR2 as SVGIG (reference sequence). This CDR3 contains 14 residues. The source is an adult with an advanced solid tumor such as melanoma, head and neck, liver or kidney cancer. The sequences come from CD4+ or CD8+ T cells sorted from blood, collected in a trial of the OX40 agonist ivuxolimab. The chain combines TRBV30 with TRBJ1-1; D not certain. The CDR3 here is CAWSAVFMNTEAFF. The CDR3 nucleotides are TGTGCCTGGAGTGCGGTTTTCATGAACACTGAAGCTTTCTTT. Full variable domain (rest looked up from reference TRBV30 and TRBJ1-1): SQTIHQWPATLVQPVGSPLSLECTVEGTSNPNLYWYRQAAGRGLQLLFYSVGIGQISSEVPQNLSASRPQDRQFILSSKKLLLSDSGFYLCAWSAVFMNTEAFFGQGTRLTVV.